The next 28 T cell receptor beta chains were all read from a single sample in a study of T-cell reconstitution after alpha-beta-depleted transplantation in children. Preparation of the TCRbeta library involved a method that used unique molecular identifiers. Each CDR3 protein gets one entry after TCRdb re-called the PCR reads with MiXCR. In the table there are over 450,000 distinct CDR3 sequences, more than 9% of which are singletons. This material consisted of PBMCs, taken before TCRalphabeta/CD19-depleted stem cell transplant. Every receptor here comes from a child under 10 years old with inherited bone marrow failure, due to receive a stem cell transplant.

This clonotype was seen repeatedly, ten times or more. This chain links TRBV5-1 with TRBJ2-3; D unclear. The CDR3 spans 14 residues. The V gene's germline CDR1 is SGHRS and CDR2 YFSETQ. Trimming removed 2 bases from V and 0 bases from J, with 7 bases in between. DNA of the CDR3: TGCGCCAGCAGCTTTTGGAGAAGCACAGATACGCAGTATTTT. The encoded protein is CASSFWRSTDTQYF. Using reference TRBV5-1 and TRBJ2-3 for the parts outside the CDR3, the full variable domain is KAGVTQTPRYLIKTRGQQVTLSCSPISGHRSVSWYQQTPGQGLQFLFEYFSETQRNKGNFPGRFSGRQFSNSRSEMNVSTLELGDSALYLCASSFWRSTDTQYFGPGTRLTVL.

This clonotype was recorded at least ten times. Sequence at one end of the junction differs from germline and may be a read error. The rearrangement links TRBV5-1 to TRBJ2-1; 8 positions match TRBD2. The CDR3 extends over 12 amino acids. Germline V gene lookup returns CDR1 SGHRS and CDR2 YFSETQ. The CDR3 loop reads CASSLAGNEQFF. The CDR3 bases are TGTGCCAGCAGCTTAGCGGGGAATGAGCAGTTCTTC. The full variable domain, in which reference TRBV5-1 and TRBJ2-1 provide the parts outside the CDR3, is KAGVTQTPRYLIKTRGQQVTLSCSPISGHRSVSWYQQTPGQGLQFLFEYFSETQRNKGNFPGRFSGRQFSNSRSEMNVSTLELGDSALYLCASSLAGNEQFFGPGTRLTVL.

Of note for this clonotype: Since a much larger clone is just one base distant, this may be a read error. The chain employs TRBV10-3 and TRBJ2-1; D uncertain. The CDR3 spans 13 residues. V shed 0 bases and J shed 7 bases, with 7 bases lying between them. Germline V gives CDR1 ENHRY, CDR2 SYGVKD. The CDR3 region is CAISESSRNEQFF. For the CDR3, the DNA is TGTGCCATCAGTGAGTCTTCCAGGAATGAGCAGTTCTTC.

This clonotype has at least ten counts. V is TRBV29-1 and J is TRBJ2-7; no firm D call. The CDR3 totals 14 residues. V was shortened by 6 bases and J by 0 bases, with 15 bases between the two germline ends. Germline V gene sequence: CDR1 SQVTM, CDR2 ANQGSEA. CDR3: CSVLPFVSSYEQYF. The DNA for the CDR3 is TGCAGCGTATTGCCTTTTGTCAGCTCCTACGAGCAGTACTTC.

This clonotype was counted ten times or more. V is TRBV27 and J is TRBJ2-5; D tentatively fits TRBD1 or TRBD2 (5 bases each). Germline CDR1 and CDR2: MNHEY and SMNVEV (reference sequence). Trimming cost V 4 bases and J 5 bases, with 14 bases left between them. The CDR3 loop spans 14 amino acids. The CDR3 sequence is CASSSETWGETQYF. DNA of the CDR3: TGTGCCAGCAGTTCGGAGACTTGGGGGGAGACCCAGTACTTC.

This clonotype has ten or more counts. The chain combines TRBV27 with TRBJ2-2; D not certain. The CDR3 extends over 14 amino acids. V lost 3 bases to trimming and J lost 1 base, with 6 bases between them. Germline CDR1 reads MNHEY; CDR2 reads SMNVEV (reference sequence). This CDR3 reads CASSFIENTGELFF. The CDR3 DNA sequence: TGTGCCAGCAGTTTTATAGAGAACACCGGGGAGCTGTTTTTT.

Many counts were recorded for this clonotype. The chain joins TRBV7-2 to TRBJ2-1, with TRBD2 matching over 8 bases. The ends lost 0 bases at V and 6 bases at J; junction bases unmatched: 13. This CDR3 spans 18 amino acids. The germline gives CDR1 SGHTA, CDR2 FQGNSA. This chain's CDR3 is CASSLALLGAGGGNEQFF. The CDR3, as DNA: TGTGCCAGCAGCTTAGCGCTTTTAGGGGCGGGAGGTGGCAATGAGCAGTTCTTC.

This clonotype showed up many times. The CDR3 DNA sequence: TGTGCCAGCAGTTCCCAACCGGGACTAGCGGGAGATACGCAGTATTTT. Translation: CASSSQPGLAGDTQYF. The chain recombines TRBV28 with TRBJ2-3, with 12 bases fitting TRBD2. Germline V gene lookup returns CDR1 MDHEN and CDR2 SYDVKM. Germline trimming cut 4 bases from V and 5 bases from J; bases unmatched to any gene: 7. The CDR3 has 16 amino acids.

V and J are TRBV4-3 and TRBJ2-5; D remains ambiguous. Trimming shortened V by 1 base and J by 1 base, and 10 bases separated the two germline ends. The CDR3 covers 15 residues. Germline V gene sequence: CDR1 LGHNA, CDR2 YSLEER. CDR3 nucleotides: TGCGCCAGCAGCCAAGCTCCGGGCCTCCAAGAGACCCAGTACTTC. Translating gives CASSQAPGLQETQYF.

V usage is TRBV5-1 and J usage is TRBJ1-2, with 7 bases identical to TRBD1. Looked up from germline, CDR1 is SGHRS and CDR2 is YFSETQ. There are 14 residues in the CDR3. After removal of 4 bases from V and 8 bases from J, the junction contained 11 bases not matched to a gene. The CDR3 region is CASSRGEGALGYTF. The DNA of the CDR3 is TGCGCCAGCAGCCGGGGCGAGGGGGCGTTGGGCTACACCTTC.

The chain couples TRBV6-2 or TRBV6-3 to TRBJ2-7; D is possibly TRBD2 (6 bases). Germline V lookup: CDR1 MNHEY, CDR2 SVGEGT. The CDR3 extends over 12 amino acids. Trimming left V 6 bases short and J 5 bases short, with 11 bases between. The CDR3 nucleotides read TGTGCCAGCAGCCCCGCGGGAAACGAGCAGTACTTC. Amino acids: CASSPAGNEQYF.

The table lists this clonotype with a few counts. This chain joins TRBV20-1 and TRBJ1-1, with 8 bases matching TRBD1. Germline V gene data show CDR1 as DFQATT and CDR2 as SNEGSKA (reference sequence). J was trimmed by 0 bases and V by 6 bases; bases with no gene match: 6. CDR3 length: 14 residues. In nucleotides, the CDR3 is TGCAGTGCCCGGGACAGGTACATGAACACTGAAGCTTTCTTT. Protein product: CSARDRYMNTEAFF.

This clonotype was detected ten times or more. This chain uses TRBV27 with TRBJ2-3, with D perhaps TRBD2 (5 bases). V lost 5 bases and J 1 base, leaving 16 bases between the germline ends. Germline V gene sequence: CDR1 MNHEY, CDR2 SMNVEV (reference sequence). This CDR3 is built from 16 residues. CDR3 region: CASSTLRGSGTDTQYF. The CDR3 nucleotides read TGTGCCAGCAGTACCCTCCGGGGTTCTGGCACAGATACGCAGTATTTT.

For this clonotype: A much more abundant neighbour one base away suggests this may be a read error. V gene TRBV7-8 combines with J gene TRBJ1-2; D might be TRBD1 (5 bases). There are 15 residues in the CDR3. Trimming shortened V by 5 bases and J by 8 bases, and 21 bases separated the two germline ends. CDR1 is SGHVS, CDR2 FQNEAQ, per germline. The CDR3 DNA reads TGTGCCAGCAGCCCCCGACAGCGGCACACGAGAGGCTACACCTTC. It specifies CASSPRQRHTRGYTF.

This clonotype was counted at least ten times. V usage is TRBV6-5 and J usage is TRBJ2-7; 9 bases map to TRBD2. The germline gives CDR1 MNHEY, CDR2 SVGAGI. The CDR3 runs to 14 residues. Germline trimming cut 2 bases from V and 3 bases from J; bases unmatched to any gene: 2. Here the CDR3 reads CASSYGTSYYEQYF. The CDR3, as DNA: TGTGCCAGCAGTTACGGGACTAGCTACTACGAGCAGTACTTC.

This clonotype showed up just a few times. V usage is TRBV7-2 and J usage is TRBJ1-2; possible D gene TRBD1, 6 bases. The V gene's germline CDR1 is SGHTA and CDR2 FQGNSA. The V end was cut by 4 bases, the J end by 2 bases, with 11 bases between. This CDR3 is built from 14 residues. CDR3 protein: CASSSYQGNYGYTF. In DNA form, the CDR3 reads TGTGCCAGCAGCTCATATCAGGGGAACTATGGCTACACCTTC.

This clonotype was counted ten times or more. The chain joins TRBV20-1 to TRBJ2-3, with 10 bases matching TRBD2. The V and J ends lost 3 bases and 2 bases, in that order; junction bases with no gene match: 20. The CDR3 runs to 20 residues. Germline V lookup: CDR1 DFQATT, CDR2 SNEGSKA (reference sequence). This chain's CDR3 is CSASTLGLAVPPTHTDTQYF. DNA of the CDR3: TGCAGTGCTAGCACTCTCGGACTAGCGGTTCCCCCCACACACACAGATACGCAGTATTTT.

This clonotype was observed a few times. V usage is TRBV12-3 or TRBV12-4 and J usage is TRBJ2-1; 13 nucleotides line up with TRBD2. This CDR3 spans 15 amino acids. The trim removed 7 bases at V and 9 bases at J, leaving 9 bases unmatched. The CDR3 loop reads CASTLGLAGTGEQFF. CDR3 nucleotides: TGTGCCAGCACCCTGGGACTAGCGGGAACTGGTGAGCAGTTCTTC.

This clonotype was observed a handful of times. CDR3 sequence reads: CASSMTGNQPQHF. The CDR3 bases are TGTGCCAGTAGTATGACAGGGAATCAGCCCCAGCATTTT. The chain has TRBV19 and TRBJ1-5, with 7 nucleotides matching TRBD1. Germline CDR1 LNHDA, CDR2 SQIVND (reference sequence). J lost 4 bases, V lost 3 bases, and 0 bases had no gene match. The CDR3 has 13 amino acids.

The sample holds many counts of this clonotype. The chain has TRBV29-1 and TRBJ2-7; D possibly corresponds to TRBD1 (7 bases). This CDR3 region has 15 residues. With 0 bases removed from V and 2 bases from J, the gap between germline ends came to 14 bases. The germline CDR1 and CDR2 sequences are SQVTM and ANQGSEA. DNA of the CDR3: TGCAGCGTTGAAGATCCAGGGGGAGGCACCTACGAGCAGTACTTC. Translation: CSVEDPGGGTYEQYF.

This clonotype appeared many times. The chain employs TRBV6-2 or TRBV6-3 and TRBJ2-1; unclear D gene. V shed 4 bases and J shed 0 bases, with 10 bases lying between them. Per the germline V gene, CDR1 is MNHEY and CDR2 is SVGEGT. The CDR3 runs 15 residues. The CDR3 coding sequence is TGTGCCAGCAGTTTCACCACCCCCTCCTACAATGAGCAGTTCTTC. It codes for CASSFTTPSYNEQFF.

This clonotype appeared many times. The chain combines TRBV9 with TRBJ2-2; weak D call: TRBD2 (5 bases). Trimming pared 4 bases from V and 0 bases from J, leaving 16 bases between. Germline V CDR1 and CDR2: SGDLS, YYNGEE. This CDR3 is 17 amino acids long. In nucleotides, the CDR3 is TGTGCCAGCAGCTCCTCCATCAGCGGCGCGAACACCGGGGAGCTGTTTTTT. This codes for CASSSSISGANTGELFF. Full variable domain (remainder filled in from reference TRBV9 and TRBJ2-2): DSGVTQTPKHLITATGQRVTLRCSPRSGDLSVYWYQQSLDQGLQFLIQYYNGEERAKGNILERFSAQQFPDLHSELNLSSLELGDSALYFCASSSSISGANTGELFFGEGSRLTVL.

CDR3 region: CASRPSRDSSYEQYF. Written as DNA, the CDR3 is TGTGCCAGTAGACCCAGCCGAGACAGTTCCTACGAGCAGTACTTC. The chain links TRBV19 to TRBJ2-7; tentative D call: TRBD1 (5 bases). From germline, CDR1 is LNHDA and CDR2 SQIVND (reference sequence). V lost 6 bases and J 1 base, leaving 16 bases between the germline ends. The CDR3 runs to 15 residues.

Many counts were recorded for this clonotype. This chain joins TRBV6-5 and TRBJ2-5; 9 bases fit TRBD2. Germline V gene data show CDR1 as MNHEY and CDR2 as SVGAGI. V dropped 2 bases and J dropped 5; count of bases not matched to a gene: 12. CDR3 length equals 17 residues. CDR3 sequence (DNA): TGTGCCAGCAGTTACGTTGTAGCGGGAGATCGGTGGGAGACCCAGTACTTC. Its protein product is CASSYVVAGDRWETQYF.

This clonotype has at least ten counts. The chain carries TRBV24-1 and TRBJ2-5; a weak D match, TRBD2 (6 bases). The length of the CDR3 is 16 residues. CDR1 KGHDR and CDR2 SFDVKD come from the germline V gene. V was pared by 3 bases and J by 5 bases, with 18 bases between. Here the CDR3 DNA reads TGTGCCACCAGTGATCCCACGGGGACTCGACCGGAGACCCAGTACTTC. This translates into CATSDPTGTRPETQYF.

This clonotype was seen ten or more times. The rearrangement links TRBV27 to TRBJ2-7; either TRBD1 or TRBD2 may supply D (5 bases each). The CDR3 consists of 14 residues. The germline V gene encodes CDR1 MNHEY and CDR2 SMNVEV (reference sequence). V lost 0 bases and J lost 3, with 9 bases in between. CDR3 nucleotides: TGTGCCAGCAGTTTATCGTTTGGGGGCTACGAGCAGTACTTC. Its translation: CASSLSFGGYEQYF.

The table lists this clonotype with many counts. The CDR3 DNA is TGTGCCAGCAGCTTGGCTAGCGGGGCCTACGAGCAGTACTTC. Encoded protein: CASSLASGAYEQYF. The gene calls are TRBV7-2 and TRBJ2-7; 9 positions match TRBD2. The CDR3 totals 14 residues. Germline V lookup: CDR1 SGHTA, CDR2 FQGNSA. Unmatched junction bases numbered 2, after V lost 3 bases and J lost 2 bases.

This clonotype has a count of ten or more. The V call is TRBV7-8, the J call TRBJ1-5, with D possibly TRBD1 on 5 matching bases. V was trimmed by 5 bases and J by 4 bases, leaving 21 bases between them. This CDR3 region has 17 residues. CDR1 is SGHVS, CDR2 FQNEAQ, per germline. The CDR3 bases are TGTGCCAGCAGCCTGTACTACAGTAAAGGGGAAAATCAGCCCCAGCATTTT. It yields the protein CASSLYYSKGENQPQHF. The full variable domain, in which reference TRBV7-8 and TRBJ1-5 provide the parts outside the CDR3, is GAGVSQSPRYKVAKRGQDVALRCDPISGHVSLFWYQQALGQGPEFLTYFQNEAQLDKSGLPSDRFFAERPEGSVSTLKIQRTQQEDSAVYLCASSLYYSKGENQPQHFGDGTRLSIL.